This record covers a single T cell receptor beta chain. Its antigen is not known. It was 95,000 to 100,000 TCR templates that were assayed per sample. The protocol was immunoSEQ multiplex PCR, while the TCRdb copy is restricted to in-frame clones and leaves out a portion. The data hold about 100,000 clones, with more than 90% observed a single time. This entry comes from a study of siplizumab effects on memory and regulatory T cells. Overall study findings and caveats: The study did not confirm that proliferating Tregs from siplizumab cultures were suppressive.

The CDR3 totals 13 residues. The germline CDR1 and CDR2 sequences are LGHNA and YNFKEQ. The V gene is TRBV4-2, the J gene TRBJ2-5; 9 bases are a match to TRBD2. The J call may be mistaken, given a closer DNA end match to TRBJ2-7. Material for sequencing was CD4+ T cells sorted from blood. The source of this sequence is a human donor in good health. The CDR3 is CASSHQRGDEQYF. The CDR3 DNA sequence: TGTGCCAGCAGCCACCAGCGGGGGGACGAGCAGTACTTC.